This T cell receptor (beta chain) was sequenced during a study of cytomegalovirus exposure and HLA in healthy donors. To note about this clone: Its antigen is not known.

The PCR ran on 60 Vbeta and 13 Jbeta primers. Measured with immunoSEQ multiplex PCR; TCRdb has only the in-frame clones, and not every one. The sample lists about 200,000 clones, roughly 85% occurring once. The study's findings and limits: A likely sequencing artifact accounted for one observed cluster of highly shared sequence variants. The study dropped some indistinguishable V segments, TRBV6-2 and TRBV6-3 among them. Most TCR sequences proved rare, with some public TCRs found in many donors.

This CDR3 has 15 amino acids. Trimming removed 3 bases from V and 4 bases from J, with 13 bases in between. CDR1 is LNHDA, CDR2 SQIVND, per germline (reference sequence). This clonotype originated in a woman aged 30 to 39 in good health and CMV-seropositive. The chain employs TRBV19 and TRBJ2-1; the D gene is possibly TRBD2 (6 bases). The material sequenced was PBMCs. This chain's CDR3 is CASSMGSGPYNEQFF. For the CDR3, the DNA is TGTGCCAGTAGTATGGGTAGCGGACCATACAATGAGCAGTTCTTC.